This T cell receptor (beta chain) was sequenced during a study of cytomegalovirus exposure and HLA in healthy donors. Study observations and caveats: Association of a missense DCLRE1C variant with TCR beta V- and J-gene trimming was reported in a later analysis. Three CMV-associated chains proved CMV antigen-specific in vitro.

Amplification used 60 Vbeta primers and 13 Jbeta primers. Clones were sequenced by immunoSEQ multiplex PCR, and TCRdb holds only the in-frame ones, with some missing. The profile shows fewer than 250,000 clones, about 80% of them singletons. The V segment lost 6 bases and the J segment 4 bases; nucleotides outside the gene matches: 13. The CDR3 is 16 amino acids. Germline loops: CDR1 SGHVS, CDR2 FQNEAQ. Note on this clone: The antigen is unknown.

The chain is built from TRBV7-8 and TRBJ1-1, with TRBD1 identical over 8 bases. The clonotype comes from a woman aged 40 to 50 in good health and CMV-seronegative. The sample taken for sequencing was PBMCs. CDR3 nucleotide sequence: TGTGCCAGCAGTATCATCAGGGGGCTGGGCGGCACTGAAGCTTTCTTT. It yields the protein CASSIIRGLGGTEAFF.